This entry lists 2 T cell receptor beta chains sequenced from one sample in a study of beta chain features in type 1 diabetes. Study findings and constraints: All four CD4+ subsets of Type 1 diabetes patients contained TCRB CDR3s that were moderately but significantly shorter.

Expressed TCRB transcripts were sequenced because the entire RNA isolate underwent reverse transcription. The assay was immunoSEQ multiplex PCR, and TCRdb's table has in-frame clones only and misses some. The sample holds approximately 250,000 clones, around 24% seen once. No antigen has been assigned to these receptors. Sequenced: naive CD4+ T cells from blood. The source is a woman aged 25 to 45 with type 1 diabetes.

The chain recombines TRBV15 with TRBJ1-5; D is ambiguous. Germline assignment: CDR1 LNHNV and CDR2 YYDKDF (reference sequence). The CDR3 is 14 residues long. Trimming stripped 5 bases from V and 0 bases from J, with 8 bases between. The CDR3 reads CATSGSSSNQPQHF. In DNA, the CDR3 is TGTGCCACCAGCGGTTCGAGTAGCAATCAGCCCCAGCATTTT.

This clone was seen a few times. The chain couples TRBV5-1 to TRBJ1-2; the D is unclear. From germline, CDR1 is SGHRS and CDR2 YFSETQ. The ends were cut back, 4 bases at V and 3 bases at J, with 22 bases in the middle. The CDR3 contains 17 residues. DNA for the CDR3: TGCGCCAGCAGCCAAAACCGGGAGCCCGAAGACGACTATGGCTACACCTTC. It codes for CASSQNREPEDDYGYTF.